Listed below are T cell receptor beta chains from one sample, sequenced in a study of blood T cell repertoires in COVID-19. Sequenced by immunoSEQ multiplex PCR; TCRdb stores in-frame clones only, minus some. The repertoire includes about 400,000 clones, about 90% of them detected once, and about 2% sits in the top ten. Sequenced material: PBMCs or T cells enriched from blood (not recorded which). These receptors all stem from a woman younger than 30 with acute COVID-19. Each CDR3 is given with its conserved first and last residue. The size of a clone is reported for some rows only, either as once, few or many, or as a class for expanded clones.

>TRBJ1-4|13|TRBV7-9|-
CAGLGGQGEKLFF
>TRBJ2-7|19|TRBV2|-
CASSVPRGSGGPVVGQQYF
>TRBJ1-1|15|TRBV5-4|-
CASSLDRGMNTEAFF
>TRBJ2-7|15|TRBV4-3|-
CASSQGLAGGYEQYF
>TRBJ1-5|13|TRBV6-5|-
CASSSTGDQPQHF
>TRBJ2-7|15|TRBV7-8|-
CASSPRTRERYEQYF
>TRBJ2-3|17|TRBV19|-
CASSIETIRGRQDTQYF
>TRBJ2-2|12|TRBV30|-
CAWRIGAGELFF
>TRBJ1-1|13|TRBV3-1/TRBV3-2|few
CASRPQGRSEAFF
>TRBJ1-5|16|TRBV3-1/TRBV3-2|-
CASSPQRGDGDQPQHF